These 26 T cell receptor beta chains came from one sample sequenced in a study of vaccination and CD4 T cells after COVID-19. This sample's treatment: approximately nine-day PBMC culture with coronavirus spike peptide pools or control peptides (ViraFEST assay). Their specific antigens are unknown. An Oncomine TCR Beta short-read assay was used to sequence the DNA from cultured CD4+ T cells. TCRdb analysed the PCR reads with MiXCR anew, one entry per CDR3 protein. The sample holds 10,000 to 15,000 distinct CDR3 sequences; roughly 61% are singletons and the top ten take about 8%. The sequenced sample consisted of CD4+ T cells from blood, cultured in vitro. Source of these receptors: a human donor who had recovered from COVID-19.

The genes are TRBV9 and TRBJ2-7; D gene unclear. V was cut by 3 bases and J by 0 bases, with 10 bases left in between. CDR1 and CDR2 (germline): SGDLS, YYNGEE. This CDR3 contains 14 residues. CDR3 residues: CASSATRSSYEQYF. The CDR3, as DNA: TGTGCCAGCAGCGCCACCAGGAGCTCCTACGAGCAGTACTTC.

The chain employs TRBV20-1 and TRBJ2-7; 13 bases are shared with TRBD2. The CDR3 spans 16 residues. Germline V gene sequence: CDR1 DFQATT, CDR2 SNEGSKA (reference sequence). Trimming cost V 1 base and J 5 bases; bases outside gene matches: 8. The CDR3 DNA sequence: TGCAGTGCTAGAGTTACTAGCGGGAGGGCCCTTGACGAGCAGTACTTC. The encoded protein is CSARVTSGRALDEQYF.

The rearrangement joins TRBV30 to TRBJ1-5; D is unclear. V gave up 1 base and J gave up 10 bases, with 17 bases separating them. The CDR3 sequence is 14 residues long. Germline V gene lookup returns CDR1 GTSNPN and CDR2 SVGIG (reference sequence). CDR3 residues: CAWSETGPRDPQHF. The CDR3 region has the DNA TGTGCCTGGAGTGAAACCGGGCCGCGCGATCCCCAGCATTTT.

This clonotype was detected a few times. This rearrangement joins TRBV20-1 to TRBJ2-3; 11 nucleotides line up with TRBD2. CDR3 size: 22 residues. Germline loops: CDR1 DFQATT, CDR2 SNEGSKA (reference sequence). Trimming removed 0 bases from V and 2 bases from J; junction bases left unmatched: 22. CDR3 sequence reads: CSARDSGGSGRAGEGYTDTQYF. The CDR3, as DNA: TGCAGTGCTAGAGATAGCGGTGGTAGCGGGAGGGCAGGGGAGGGTTACACAGATACGCAGTATTTT.

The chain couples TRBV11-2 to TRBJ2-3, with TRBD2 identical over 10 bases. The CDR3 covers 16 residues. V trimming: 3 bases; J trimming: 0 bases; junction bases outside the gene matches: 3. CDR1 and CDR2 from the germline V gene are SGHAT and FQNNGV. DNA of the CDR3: TGTGCCAGCAGCTTGGAACTAGCGGGGAGCACAGATACGCAGTATTTT. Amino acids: CASSLELAGSTDTQYF.

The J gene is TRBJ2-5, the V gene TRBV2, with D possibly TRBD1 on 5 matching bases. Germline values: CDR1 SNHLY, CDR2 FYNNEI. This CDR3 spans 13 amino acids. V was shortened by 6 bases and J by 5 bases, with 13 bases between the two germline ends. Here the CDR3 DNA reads TGTGCCAGCAGCTCGGACAATCGGGAGACCCAGTACTTC. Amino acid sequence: CASSSDNRETQYF.

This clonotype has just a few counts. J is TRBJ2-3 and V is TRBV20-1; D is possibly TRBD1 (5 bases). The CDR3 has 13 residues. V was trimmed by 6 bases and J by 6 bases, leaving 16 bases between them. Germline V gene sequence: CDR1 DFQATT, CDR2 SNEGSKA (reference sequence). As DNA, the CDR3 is TGCAGTGCCGCAAACGGGCCAGGGGATACGCAGTATTTT. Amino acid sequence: CSAANGPGDTQYF.

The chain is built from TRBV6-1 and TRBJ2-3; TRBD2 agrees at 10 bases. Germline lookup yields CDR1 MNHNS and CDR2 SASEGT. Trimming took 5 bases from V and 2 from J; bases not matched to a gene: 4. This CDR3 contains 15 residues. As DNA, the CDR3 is TGTGCCAGCAGTACGGGACTAGCGATCACAGATACGCAGTATTTT. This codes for CASSTGLAITDTQYF.

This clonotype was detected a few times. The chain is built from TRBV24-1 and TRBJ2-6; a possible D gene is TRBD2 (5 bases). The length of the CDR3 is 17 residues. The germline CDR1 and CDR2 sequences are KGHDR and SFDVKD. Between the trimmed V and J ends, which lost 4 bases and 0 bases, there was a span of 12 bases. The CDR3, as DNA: TGTGCCACCAGTGACGGGGTGACGAGCTCTGGGGCCAACGTCCTGACTTTC. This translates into CATSDGVTSSGANVLTF.

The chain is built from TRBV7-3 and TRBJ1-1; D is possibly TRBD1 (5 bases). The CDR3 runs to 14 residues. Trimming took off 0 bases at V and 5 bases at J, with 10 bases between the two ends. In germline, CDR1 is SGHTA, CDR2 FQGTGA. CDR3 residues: CASSLTSGRTEAFF. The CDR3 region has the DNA TGTGCCAGCAGCTTAACGTCAGGGAGGACTGAAGCTTTCTTT.

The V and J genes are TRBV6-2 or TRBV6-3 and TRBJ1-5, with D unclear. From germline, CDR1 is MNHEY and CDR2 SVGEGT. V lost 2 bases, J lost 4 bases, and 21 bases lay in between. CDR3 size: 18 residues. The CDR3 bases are TGTGCCAGCAGTTACCCAATCCCGGGCAGGTATGGAAATCAGCCCCAGCATTTT. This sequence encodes CASSYPIPGRYGNQPQHF.

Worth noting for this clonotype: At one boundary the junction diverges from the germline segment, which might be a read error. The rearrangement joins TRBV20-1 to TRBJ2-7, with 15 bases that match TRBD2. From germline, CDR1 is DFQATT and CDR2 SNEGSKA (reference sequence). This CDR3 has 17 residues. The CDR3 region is CRATTGTSGGSGYEQYF. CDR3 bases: TGCAGGGCTACTACTGGGACTAGCGGGGGGTCTGGGTACGAGCAGTACTTC.

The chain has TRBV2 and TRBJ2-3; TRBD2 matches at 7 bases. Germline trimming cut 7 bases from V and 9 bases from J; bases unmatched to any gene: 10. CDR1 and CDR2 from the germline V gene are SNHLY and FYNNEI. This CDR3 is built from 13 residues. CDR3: CASTGLSGRTQYF. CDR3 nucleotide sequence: TGTGCCAGCACCGGTCTGTCCGGGAGGACGCAGTATTTT.

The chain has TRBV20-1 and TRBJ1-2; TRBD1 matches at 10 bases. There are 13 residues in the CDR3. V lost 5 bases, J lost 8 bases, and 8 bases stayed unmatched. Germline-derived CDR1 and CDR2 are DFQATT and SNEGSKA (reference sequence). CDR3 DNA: TGCAGTGCTCGACAGGGGGCGCATCAAGGCTACACCTTC. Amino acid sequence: CSARQGAHQGYTF.

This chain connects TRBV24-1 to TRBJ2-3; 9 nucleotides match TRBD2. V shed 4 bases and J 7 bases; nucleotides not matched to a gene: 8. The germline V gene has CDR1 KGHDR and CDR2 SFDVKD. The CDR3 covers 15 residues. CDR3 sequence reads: CATSEHSGGIHTQYF. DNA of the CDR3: TGTGCCACCAGTGAGCATAGCGGGGGCATCCATACGCAGTATTTT.

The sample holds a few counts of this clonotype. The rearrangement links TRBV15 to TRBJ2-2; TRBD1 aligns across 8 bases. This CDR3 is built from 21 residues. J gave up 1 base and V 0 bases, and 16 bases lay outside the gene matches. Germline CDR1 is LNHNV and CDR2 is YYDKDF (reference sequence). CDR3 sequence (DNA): TGTGCCACCAGCAGAGATAAGTTGGACAGGGCTACGAAGCTGAACACCGGGGAGCTGTTTTTT. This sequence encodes CATSRDKLDRATKLNTGELFF.

The CDR3 here is CASSLASRGAETYEQYF. The CDR3 region has the DNA TGTGCCAGCAGCTTAGCGAGCCGTGGAGCGGAGACCTACGAGCAGTACTTC. This chain joins TRBV7-8 and TRBJ2-7, with D tentatively TRBD2 (5 bases). Trimming shortened V by 0 bases and J by 2 bases, and 17 bases separated the two germline ends. The CDR3 runs 17 residues. Germline loops: CDR1 SGHVS, CDR2 FQNEAQ.

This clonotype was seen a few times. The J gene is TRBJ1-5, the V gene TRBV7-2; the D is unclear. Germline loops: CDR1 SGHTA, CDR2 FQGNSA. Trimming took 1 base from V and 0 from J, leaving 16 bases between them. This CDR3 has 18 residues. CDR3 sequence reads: CASSLGQPASISNQPQHF. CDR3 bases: TGTGCCAGCAGCTTAGGGCAGCCAGCGTCGATTAGCAATCAGCCCCAGCATTTT.

CDR3 amino acids: CASSSQAGASNQPQHF. CDR3 DNA: TGTGCCAGCAGTTCCCAGGCAGGAGCTAGCAATCAGCCCCAGCATTTT. J is TRBJ1-5 and V is TRBV27; no definite D call. Germline lookup yields CDR1 MNHEY and CDR2 SMNVEV (reference sequence). This CDR3 spans 16 amino acids. V shed 4 bases and J shed 0 bases, with 13 bases lying between them.

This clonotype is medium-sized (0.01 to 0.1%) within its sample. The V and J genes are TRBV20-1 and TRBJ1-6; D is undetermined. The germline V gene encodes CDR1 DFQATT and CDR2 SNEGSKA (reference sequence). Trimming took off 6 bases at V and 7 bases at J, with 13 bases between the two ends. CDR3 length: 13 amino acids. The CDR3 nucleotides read TGCAGTGCATATCCTGCGGGAAATTCACCCCTCCACTTT. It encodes CSAYPAGNSPLHF.

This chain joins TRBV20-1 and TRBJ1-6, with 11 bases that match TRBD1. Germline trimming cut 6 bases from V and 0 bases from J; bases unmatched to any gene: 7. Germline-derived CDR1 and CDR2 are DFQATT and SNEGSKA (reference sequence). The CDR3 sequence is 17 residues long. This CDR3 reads CSANRDRGSSYNSPLHF. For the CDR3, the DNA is TGCAGTGCAAACCGGGACAGGGGGAGCTCCTATAATTCACCCCTCCACTTT.

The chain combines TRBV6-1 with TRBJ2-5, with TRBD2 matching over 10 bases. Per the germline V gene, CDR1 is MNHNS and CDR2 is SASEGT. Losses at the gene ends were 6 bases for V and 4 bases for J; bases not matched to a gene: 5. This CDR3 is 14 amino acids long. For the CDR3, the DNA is TGTGCCAGCAGAGTAGCGGGAGGCAGAGAGACCCAGTACTTC. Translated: CASRVAGGRETQYF.

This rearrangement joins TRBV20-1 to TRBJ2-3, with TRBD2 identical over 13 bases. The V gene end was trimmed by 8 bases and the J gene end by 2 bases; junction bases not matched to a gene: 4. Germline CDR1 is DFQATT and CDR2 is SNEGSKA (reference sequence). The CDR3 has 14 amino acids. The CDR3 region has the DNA TGCAGTACCGGGACTAGCGGGGCCACAGATACGCAGTATTTT. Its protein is CSTGTSGATDTQYF.

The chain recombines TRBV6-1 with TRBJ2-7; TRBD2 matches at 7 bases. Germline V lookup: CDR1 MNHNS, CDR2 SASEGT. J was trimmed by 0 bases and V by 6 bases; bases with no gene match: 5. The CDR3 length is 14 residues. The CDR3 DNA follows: TGTGCCAGCAGGAGGCCTAGCGGCTCCTACGAGCAGTACTTC. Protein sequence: CASRRPSGSYEQYF.

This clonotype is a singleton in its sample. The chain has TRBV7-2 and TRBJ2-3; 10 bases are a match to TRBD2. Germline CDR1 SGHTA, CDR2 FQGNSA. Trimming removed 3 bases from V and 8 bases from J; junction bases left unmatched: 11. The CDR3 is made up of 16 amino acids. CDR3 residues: CASSFASGSMEGTQYF. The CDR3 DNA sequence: TGTGCCAGCAGCTTTGCTAGCGGGAGTATGGAGGGTACGCAGTATTTT.

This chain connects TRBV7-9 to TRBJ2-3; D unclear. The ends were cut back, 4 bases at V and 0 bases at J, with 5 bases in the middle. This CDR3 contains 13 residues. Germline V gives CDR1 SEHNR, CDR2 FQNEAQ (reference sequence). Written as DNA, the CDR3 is TGTGCCAGCAGCTCCTATAGCACAGATACGCAGTATTTT. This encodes CASSSYSTDTQYF. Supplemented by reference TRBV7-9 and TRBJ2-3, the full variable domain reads DTGVSQNPRHKITKRGQNVTFRCDPISEHNRLYWYRQTLGQGPEFLTYFQNEAQLEKSRLLSDRFSAERPKGSFSTLEIQRTEQGDSAMYLCASSSYSTDTQYFGPGTRLTVL.